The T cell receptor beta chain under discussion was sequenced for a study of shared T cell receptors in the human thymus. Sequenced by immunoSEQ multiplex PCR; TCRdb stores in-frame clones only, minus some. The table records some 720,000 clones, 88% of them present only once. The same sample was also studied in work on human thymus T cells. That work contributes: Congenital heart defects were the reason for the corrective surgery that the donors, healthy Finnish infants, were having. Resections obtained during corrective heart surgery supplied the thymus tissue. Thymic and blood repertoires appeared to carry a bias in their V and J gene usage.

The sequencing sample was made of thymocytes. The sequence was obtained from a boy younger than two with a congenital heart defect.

CDR3 amino acids: CASSERSVTSVSDEQYF. The CDR3 coding sequence is TGTGCCAGCAGCGAACGCTCGGTGACTAGCGTATCAGATGAGCAGTACTTC. The rearrangement uses TRBV11-1 and TRBJ2-7; 8 bases align to TRBD2. Germline V CDR1 and CDR2: SGHAT, FQDESV (reference sequence). The CDR3 sequence is 17 residues long. Losses at the gene ends were 5 bases for V and 7 bases for J; bases not matched to a gene: 19.